One sample yielded the 17 T cell receptor beta chains listed below, sequenced in a study of blood T cell repertoires in COVID-19 (TCRdb year 2020). Libraries were made using the immunoSEQ multiplex PCR assay. Entries here come from immuneACCESS through TCRdb and include only in-frame sequences with V and J called. Some clones fail to appear in such tables; in the studies checked, an unresolved V gene covers under half of the shortfall, and the cause of the remainder is unknown. A total of 90,000 to 120,000 clones appear in this sample, about three quarters of them only once. Together, the top ten hold around 4.5% of the sample. Sequences were obtained from peripheral blood. The receptors here all came from a man aged 65 to 85 with acute or convalescent COVID-19.

The chain employs TRBV9 and TRBJ2-5; TRBD1 matches 8 bases. Trimming cost V 4 bases and J 2 bases; bases outside gene matches: 19. This CDR3 is 19 amino acids long. Germline V gives CDR1 SGDLS, CDR2 YYNGEE. This CDR3 is CASSHSADREIWEQETQYF. In DNA form, the CDR3 reads TGTGCCAGCAGCCACTCCGCGGACAGGGAAATTTGGGAGCAAGAGACCCAGTACTTC.

The chain joins TRBV9 to TRBJ1-6, with D possibly being TRBD1 (6 bases). Trimming removed 0 bases at V and 10 bases at J, with 8 bases between. Germline V gives CDR1 SGDLS, CDR2 YYNGEE. The length of the CDR3 is 13 residues. The CDR3 spells CASSVDRESPLHF. In DNA, the CDR3 is TGTGCCAGCAGCGTAGACAGGGAATCACCCCTCCACTTT.

In its sample, this clone was seen a few times. V is TRBV9 and J is TRBJ1-2; 10 nucleotides agree with TRBD1. J was trimmed by 6 bases and V by 0 bases; bases with no gene match: 11. The CDR3 runs to 17 residues. Germline CDR1 reads SGDLS; CDR2 reads YYNGEE. The CDR3 sequence is CASSVGSDRGRGDGYTF. The CDR3 nucleotides read TGTGCCAGCAGCGTAGGCTCCGACAGGGGGCGGGGTGATGGCTACACCTTC.

The genes are TRBV6-5 and TRBJ1-1; 7 bases fit TRBD1. CDR3 size: 13 residues. The trim removed 6 bases at V and 2 bases at J, leaving 3 bases unmatched. Germline loops: CDR1 MNHEY, CDR2 SVGAGI. CDR3 protein: CASSGQDNTEAFF. The CDR3 DNA sequence: TGTGCCAGCAGCGGACAGGATAACACTGAAGCTTTCTTT.

The chain uses TRBV6-5 and TRBJ1-5, with D possibly being TRBD1 (6 bases). The germline V gene encodes CDR1 MNHEY and CDR2 SVGAGI. Trimming left V 5 bases short and J 7 bases short, with 15 bases between. This CDR3 contains 14 residues. The CDR3 loop reads CASSQAGGAQPQHF. The CDR3 DNA reads TGTGCCAGCAGTCAGGCCGGGGGGGCCCAGCCCCAGCATTTT.

The chain recombines TRBV3-1 (or the pseudogene TRBV3-2) with TRBJ2-5, with a tentative D call TRBD2 (5 bases). This CDR3 region has 12 residues. The germline V gene has CDR1 LGHDT and CDR2 YNNKEL (reference sequence). Between the trimmed V and J ends, which lost 6 bases and 9 bases, there was a span of 14 bases. CDR3 in amino acids: CASSPDLQAQYF. The CDR3 nucleotides are TGTGCCAGCAGTCCGGACTTGCAGGCCCAGTACTTC.

With respect to this clone: A much larger clonotype is one base distant, so this may be a read error. The genes are TRBV9 and TRBJ1-2; D remains unclear. This CDR3 contains 11 residues. Germline V gene data show CDR1 as SGDLS and CDR2 as YYNGEE. V lost 5 bases to trimming and J lost 1 base, with 3 bases between them. CDR3 nucleotides: TGTGCCAGCAGGAGTAACTATGGCTACACCTTC. It specifies CASRSNYGYTF.

This chain joins TRBV7-2 and TRBJ2-3, with TRBD2 matching over 7 bases. Germline V lookup: CDR1 SGHTA, CDR2 FQGNSA. This CDR3 contains 16 residues. J was trimmed by 0 bases and V by 4 bases; bases with no gene match: 7. CDR3 sequence (DNA): TGTGCCAGCAGCTCAGATTGGCGGGGGAGCACAGATACGCAGTATTTT. Amino acid sequence: CASSSDWRGSTDTQYF.

The chain links TRBV5-4 to TRBJ2-2, with D unresolved. CDR3 length: 16 residues. Germline V gene data show CDR1 as SGHNT and CDR2 as YYREEE (reference sequence). V lost 0 bases to trimming and J lost 4 bases, with 13 bases between them. CDR3 loop: CASSLGSGLRTGELFF. The CDR3 nucleotides read TGTGCCAGCAGCTTGGGGTCAGGCCTTCGCACCGGGGAGCTGTTTTTT.

The rearrangement joins TRBV14 to TRBJ1-4, with TRBD1 matching 7 bases. The CDR3 sequence is 16 residues long. V dropped 4 bases and J dropped 3; count of bases not matched to a gene: 8. Germline V gene data show CDR1 as SGHDN and CDR2 as FVKESK. This chain's CDR3 is CASSPTTGAANEKLFF. Here the CDR3 DNA reads TGTGCCAGCAGCCCAACCACAGGGGCGGCTAATGAAAAACTGTTTTTT.

This clone was picked up one time. The CDR3 sequence: CASSFGSGGLSNQPQHF. DNA of the CDR3: TGTGCCAGCAGCTTCGGGTCGGGGGGGCTCAGCAATCAGCCCCAGCATTTT. The rearrangement uses TRBV7-9 and TRBJ1-5; tentative D call: TRBD1 (6 bases). From germline, CDR1 is SEHNR and CDR2 FQNEAQ (reference sequence). V was clipped by 3 bases and J by 1 base, with 16 bases between them. This CDR3 is 17 amino acids long.

V is TRBV7-8 and J is TRBJ1-1; D gene uncertain. CDR1 is SGHVS and CDR2 is FQNEAQ in the germline V gene. The length of the CDR3 is 13 residues. V lost 0 bases, J lost 2 bases, and 4 bases lay in between. This chain's CDR3 is CASSLARNTEAFF. The CDR3 DNA follows: TGTGCCAGCAGCTTAGCGCGAAACACTGAAGCTTTCTTT.

This rearrangement joins TRBV5-1 to TRBJ2-2, with 9 nucleotides matching TRBD1. The germline CDR1 and CDR2 sequences are SGHRS and YFSETQ. There are 16 residues in the CDR3. Unmatched junction bases numbered 3, after V lost 0 bases and J lost 3 bases. The CDR3 DNA is TGCGCCAGCAGCTTGGGGGGACAGGGACACACCGGGGAGCTGTTTTTT. This gives the protein CASSLGGQGHTGELFF.

The chain employs TRBV5-4 and TRBJ1-2, with a weak D call TRBD1 (5 bases). CDR1 and CDR2 (germline): SGHNT, YYREEE (reference sequence). Trimming removed 2 bases from V and 8 bases from J, with 19 bases in between. There are 15 residues in the CDR3. CDR3 in amino acids: CASSFPGNRIGGYTF. The CDR3 bases are TGTGCCAGCAGCTTCCCAGGGAATAGAATAGGAGGCTACACCTTC. Together with reference TRBV5-4 and TRBJ1-2, the CDR3 gives the full variable domain: ETGVTQSPTHLIKTRGQQVTLRCSSQSGHNTVSWYQQALGQGPQFIFQYYREEENGRGNFPPRFSGLQFPNYSSELNVNALELDDSALYLCASSFPGNRIGGYTFGSGTRLTVV.

Here the CDR3 DNA reads TGTGCCAGCAGCTTCTCAGGGTGGGATTCACCCCTCCACTTT. It is translated as CASSFSGWDSPLHF. The genes are TRBV11-2 and TRBJ1-6; possibly TRBD1 for D (5 bases). V was pared by 3 bases and J by 8 bases, with 11 bases between. The germline CDR1 and CDR2 sequences are SGHAT and FQNNGV. There are 14 residues in the CDR3.

The CDR3 region is CATRPRGVDYNEQFF. CDR3 coding DNA: TGTGCCACCAGGCCCCGGGGGGTCGACTACAATGAGCAGTTCTTC. This chain joins TRBV24-1 and TRBJ2-1; 7 positions match TRBD2. Germline V gives CDR1 KGHDR, CDR2 SFDVKD. The CDR3 covers 15 residues. J lost 3 bases, V lost 7 bases, and 8 bases had no gene match.

This sequence joins TRBV11-2 and TRBJ2-5; maybe TRBD2 (5 bases). The length of the CDR3 is 13 residues. Trimming cost V 4 bases and J 8 bases, with 14 bases left between them. Germline V lookup: CDR1 SGHAT, CDR2 FQNNGV. The CDR3, as DNA: TGTGCCAGCAGCTCACTCCTTCGGGATACCCAGTACTTC. Translation: CASSSLLRDTQYF. Using reference TRBV11-2 and TRBJ2-5 for the parts outside the CDR3, the full variable domain is EAGVAQSPRYKIIEKRQSVAFWCNPISGHATLYWYQQILGQGPKLLIQFQNNGVVDDSQLPKDRFSAERLKGVDSTLKIQPAKLEDSAVYLCASSSLLRDTQYFGPGTRLLVL.